A selection of T cell receptor beta chains follows, all from one sample in a study of human T cells and chemical hapten exposure. TCRdb recomputed calls from the RACE reads with MiXCR, one row per CDR3 protein. The sample lists fewer than 200,000 distinct CDR3 sequences, 25% to 35% occurring once. This specimen was whole blood, taken in connection with sensitization to the hapten diphenylcyclopropenone (DPC). Receptors originate from a woman younger than 35 with alopecia areata. Some clones in this sample may be carry-over from other donors' samples. The CDR3 runs from the conserved cysteine through the conserved F or W. A D gene is named only where the DNA matches it firmly. Clone size is given for some rows only: seen once, a few or many times, or a class if the clone is expanded.

D	size	V	J	DNA	CDR3
NA	few	TRBV12-3/TRBV12-4	TRBJ2-2	TGTGCCAGTCAACTGACTGGACCGAACACCGGGGAGCTGTTTTTT	CASQLTGPNTGELFF
NA	once	TRBV25-1	TRBJ1-2	TGTGCCAGCAGTGATCAGGGTATGAACTATGGCTACACCTTC	CASSDQGMNYGYTF
NA	many	TRBV11-2	TRBJ2-4	TGTGCCAGCACCCCCGGCCGAGGAACCATTCAGTACTTC	CASTPGRGTIQYF
NA	many	TRBV4-3	TRBJ2-2	TGCGCCAGCAGCGAAAGGGAGGACACCGGGGAGCTGTTTTTT	CASSEREDTGELFF
TRBD1	few	TRBV12-3/TRBV12-4	TRBJ2-6	TGTGCCAGCAGCCGGGGGCAGGGGGCGCGGTCTGGGGCCAACGTCCTGACTTTC	CASSRGQGARSGANVLTF
NA	few	TRBV28	TRBJ1-1	TGTGCCAGCAGTCCATCTACGGTGAACACTGAAGCTTTCTTT	CASSPSTVNTEAFF
NA	few	TRBV12-3/TRBV12-4	TRBJ2-5	TGTGCCAGCAGTCCTCTAGCAGTTGAGACCCAGTACTTC	CASSPLAVETQYF
NA	once	TRBV4-1	TRBJ1-2	TGCGCCAGCAGCCAGGCGAACAGTGGTGGCTACACCTTC	CASSQANSGGYTF
NA	few	TRBV4-1	TRBJ2-1	TGCGCCAGCAGCCAAGATGAGGGTGGGGAGCAGTTCTTC	CASSQDEGGEQFF
NA	NA	TRBV6-1	TRBJ1-5	TGTGCCAGCAGCGCAAAGTCGACAGGTAGCAATCAGCCCCAGCATTTT	CASSAKSTGSNQPQHF
TRBD1	NA	TRBV7-9	TRBJ2-5	TGTGCCAGCAGCTTTAGGGCAGGGGGCCGAGGAGAGACCCAGTACTTC	CASSFRAGGRGETQYF
NA	few	TRBV7-9	TRBJ2-5	TGTGCCAGCAGCTTACCTGAAGGGGCCGCCGAGACCCAGTACTTC	CASSLPEGAAETQYF
TRBD1	NA	TRBV2	TRBJ2-3	TGTGCCAGCAGGCTTGGACAGGGTCGCACAGATACGCAGTATTTT	CASRLGQGRTDTQYF
NA	few	TRBV4-1	TRBJ2-5	TGCGCCAGCAGCCCGACCCTTGGGGGGCAAGAGACCCAGTACTTC	CASSPTLGGQETQYF
TRBD1	few	TRBV5-1	TRBJ2-6	TGCGCCAGCCACGACAGGGGGGCGCCTGGGGCCAACGTCCTGACTTTC	CASHDRGAPGANVLTF
TRBD2	NA	TRBV29-1	TRBJ2-7	TGCAGCGTTGTCGGAGGGACTAGCGGGAAGCAGTACTTC	CSVVGGTSGKQYF
TRBD1	few	TRBV29-1	TRBJ2-7	TGCAGCGTTGAAGAGCAGGACAGGGTTTACGAGCAGTACTTC	CSVEEQDRVYEQYF
TRBD2	NA	TRBV4-2	TRBJ2-3	TGTGCCAGCAGCCAAGCGCAGACTAGCGTGATTCCAGATACGCAGTATTTT	CASSQAQTSVIPDTQYF
NA	NA	TRBV9	TRBJ1-4	TGTGCCAGCAGCGGAGGGGGTAGCACTAATGAAAAACTGTTTTTT	CASSGGGSTNEKLFF
NA	NA	TRBV25-1	TRBJ2-7	TGTGCCAGCGAAGGTTACGAGCAGTACTTC	CASEGYEQYF
NA	few	TRBV20-1	TRBJ1-5	TGCAGTGCTACTCGAACCGGACAGCATTATAGCAATCAGCCCCAGCATTTT	CSATRTGQHYSNQPQHF
TRBD2	NA	TRBV12-3/TRBV12-4	TRBJ2-7	TGTGCCAGCAGTGCTAGCGGGGCCTACGAGGACTTC	CASSASGAYEDF
TRBD2	few	TRBV6-6	TRBJ2-4	TGTGCCAGCAGTTATCGCTCAGCGGATAGCGGGAGAAGAAACATTCAGTACTTC	CASSYRSADSGRRNIQYF
NA	few	TRBV5-1	TRBJ2-4	TGCGCCAGCAGCCGGGGTTCGTGGGGGGACATTCAGTACTTC	CASSRGSWGDIQYF
NA	few	TRBV9	TRBJ2-3	TGTGCCAGCAGCCAGGAGGTGGTAAGCACAGATACGCAGTATTTT	CASSQEVVSTDTQYF
NA	NA	TRBV5-1	TRBJ2-5	TGCGCCAGCAGCTTGGATCTTAGCTCACAAGAGACCCAGTACTTC	CASSLDLSSQETQYF
TRBD1	NA	TRBV7-2	TRBJ2-5	TGTGCCAGCAGCTTGGGACAGTTCCAAGAGACCCAGTACTTC	CASSLGQFQETQYF